What follows are 26 T cell receptor beta chains derived from one specimen sequenced in a study of molecular identifiers for immune sequencing clone quantification. TCRdb redid the calling of the PCR reads with MiXCR, one entry per CDR3 protein. The sample holds 70,000 to 95,000 distinct CDR3 sequences, roughly 19% seen once. The specimen sequenced was naive CD8+ T cells from blood, with Jurkat cell RNA spiked in. The subset: FACS-sorted CD8+CD4-CCR7+CD45RA+ naive T cells. The receptor source for this set is a human donor in good health. Some libraries in this study had Jurkat cell RNA spiked in.

This clonotype is medium-sized by share. The V gene is TRBV5-1, the J gene TRBJ2-3, with D hard to call. CDR3 length: 11 amino acids. In germline, CDR1 is SGHRS, CDR2 YFSETQ. The V and J ends lost 3 bases and 2 bases respectively, with 1 base between them. CDR3 in DNA: TGCGCCAGCAGCTACACAGATACGCAGTATTTT. Translating it yields CASSYTDTQYF. Drawing the rest from reference TRBV5-1 and TRBJ2-3, the complete variable domain is KAGVTQTPRYLIKTRGQQVTLSCSPISGHRSVSWYQQTPGQGLQFLFEYFSETQRNKGNFPGRFSGRQFSNSRSEMNVSTLELGDSALYLCASSYTDTQYFGPGTRLTVL.

A note on this clonotype: It may be a read error: a sequence one base away is much more abundant. The gene calls are TRBV20-1 and TRBJ2-3; perhaps TRBD2 as D (6 bases). The CDR3 has 15 residues. The V gene's germline CDR1 is DFQATT and CDR2 SNEGSKA (reference sequence). V was cut by 2 bases and J by 6 bases, with 18 bases left in between. CDR3 sequence reads: CSARRDSGGLDTQYF. CDR3 nucleotide sequence: TGCAGTGCTAGAAGGGATAGCGGCGGGCTCGATACGCAGTATTTT.

This clonotype showed up many times. This chain joins TRBV12-3 or TRBV12-4 and TRBJ2-3, with D perhaps matching TRBD1 (5 bases). The V end was cut by 4 bases, the J end by 1 base, with 9 bases between. The CDR3 consists of 14 residues. This chain's CDR3 is CASSSGHRTDTQYF. The CDR3 DNA reads TGTGCCAGCAGTTCAGGACACCGCACAGATACGCAGTATTTT.

This clonotype occurred many times. This chain uses TRBV7-8 with TRBJ2-2; 9 nucleotides agree with TRBD1. CDR1 is SGHVS, CDR2 FQNEAQ, per germline. V dropped 2 bases and J dropped 0; count of bases not matched to a gene: 16. The CDR3 contains 21 residues. This CDR3 reads CASSLSIGTGILLTNTGELFF. The CDR3 DNA is TGTGCCAGCAGCTTATCCATCGGGACAGGGATTCTCCTGACGAACACCGGGGAGCTGTTTTTT.

This clonotype was picked up many times. The chain combines TRBV5-1 with TRBJ1-4; 10 bases map to TRBD1. Germline CDR1 reads SGHRS; CDR2 reads YFSETQ. V shed 0 bases, J shed 4 bases, and the junction held 6 bases outside the gene matches. The CDR3 totals 17 residues. The CDR3 DNA sequence: TGCGCCAGCAGCTTGGGGACAGGGGGGGATGATAATGAAAAACTGTTTTTT. Residues: CASSLGTGGDDNEKLFF. The full variable domain, rest sourced from reference TRBV5-1 and TRBJ1-4, is KAGVTQTPRYLIKTRGQQVTLSCSPISGHRSVSWYQQTPGQGLQFLFEYFSETQRNKGNFPGRFSGRQFSNSRSEMNVSTLELGDSALYLCASSLGTGGDDNEKLFFGSGTQLSVL.

Many counts were recorded for this clonotype. A much larger clonotype is one base distant, so this may be a read error. The genes are TRBV7-9 and TRBJ2-4; D gene unclear. The germline CDR1 and CDR2 sequences are SEHNR and FQNEAQ (reference sequence). The V gene lost 2 bases and the J gene lost 0 bases, with 20 bases spanning the gap. The CDR3 is 19 amino acids. This chain's CDR3 is CASSLWAGAGITAKNIQYF. The DNA of the CDR3 is TGTGCCAGCAGCTTATGGGCAGGAGCCGGCATCACAGCCAAAAACATTCAGTACTTC.

This clonotype was seen a handful of times. The junction departs from the called germline gene at one end, perhaps through a read error. The J gene is TRBJ2-7, the V gene TRBV11-2; D is unclear. Germline CDR1 is SGHAT and CDR2 is FQNNGV. The length of the CDR3 is 16 residues. DNA for the CDR3: TGTGCCAGCAGCGTCATACCTTCCGGGTCCTCCCACGAGCAGTACTTC. Protein product: CASSVIPSGSSHEQYF.

This clonotype was recorded a few times. The rearrangement joins TRBV28 to TRBJ1-2; D gene unclear. The length of the CDR3 is 14 residues. Trimming took 4 bases from V and 3 from J, leaving 12 bases between them. Germline CDR1 MDHEN, CDR2 SYDVKM. CDR3 residues: CASSSNRDDYGYTF. In DNA, the CDR3 is TGTGCCAGCAGTTCGAACAGAGACGACTATGGCTACACCTTC.

This clonotype was seen repeatedly, ten times or more. In DNA, the CDR3 is TGTGCCAGCAGCCCCTCGGCCGGGATAAAAGCCTACGAGCAGTACTTC. Translation gives CASSPSAGIKAYEQYF. The J gene is TRBJ2-7, the V gene TRBV7-9; a weak D match, TRBD2 (5 bases). CDR1 and CDR2 (germline): SEHNR, FQNEAQ (reference sequence). This CDR3 region has 16 residues. V lost 5 bases and J 2 bases, leaving 19 bases between the germline ends. The full variable domain, with the rest looked up from reference TRBV7-9 and TRBJ2-7, is DTGVSQNPRHKITKRGQNVTFRCDPISEHNRLYWYRQTLGQGPEFLTYFQNEAQLEKSRLLSDRFSAERPKGSFSTLEIQRTEQGDSAMYLCASSPSAGIKAYEQYFGPGTRLTVT.

The chain recombines TRBV28 with TRBJ2-5; 9 bases align to TRBD1. V was clipped by 4 bases and J by 5 bases; unmatched bases: 5. The CDR3 runs to 14 residues. In germline, CDR1 is MDHEN, CDR2 SYDVKM. The CDR3 DNA sequence: TGTGCCAGCAGTTCCTGGACAGGGGAGGAGACCCAGTACTTC. Translation: CASSSWTGEETQYF.

In its sample, this clonotype was seen many times. The chain recombines TRBV19 with TRBJ2-5; perhaps TRBD2 as D (6 bases). This CDR3 has 15 amino acids. CDR1 LNHDA and CDR2 SQIVND come from the germline V gene (reference sequence). V lost 0 bases, J lost 1 base, and 9 bases lay in between. The CDR3 DNA follows: TGTGCCAGTAGTATAGAGGGGGGTCCCCAAGAGACCCAGTACTTC. Translated, it gives CASSIEGGPQETQYF.

This clonotype was counted ten times or more. CDR3 coding DNA: TGTGCTAGTGGTTTGTTTGCGGCAGGTAATCAGCCCCAGCATTTT. Its protein product is CASGLFAAGNQPQHF. The chain is built from TRBV12-5 and TRBJ1-5, with D hard to call. The ends were cut back, 2 bases at V and 4 bases at J, with 12 bases in the middle. Germline values: CDR1 LGHNT, CDR2 FRNRAP. CDR3 length: 15 residues.

This clonotype appeared many times. The chain joins TRBV9 to TRBJ2-7, with unresolved D. Germline V gene sequence: CDR1 SGDLS, CDR2 YYNGEE. This CDR3 comprises 13 residues. V shed 3 bases and J shed 4 bases, with 11 bases lying between them. As DNA, the CDR3 is TGTGCCAGCAGCGCGGGCGGACCGTACGAGCAGTACTTC. It yields the protein CASSAGGPYEQYF.

In this sample, this clonotype turned up many times. The V gene is TRBV20-1, the J gene TRBJ2-7; 11 positions agree with TRBD1. J was trimmed by 3 bases and V by 1 base; bases with no gene match: 5. This CDR3 contains 15 residues. The V gene's germline CDR1 is DFQATT and CDR2 SNEGSKA (reference sequence). This CDR3 reads CSARAEGQGDYEQYF. The CDR3 DNA is TGCAGTGCTAGAGCCGAGGGACAGGGGGACTACGAGCAGTACTTC.

The sample holds many counts of this clonotype. The chain combines TRBV28 with TRBJ1-6, with a tentative D call TRBD1 (6 bases). The CDR3 is 15 amino acids. Germline-derived CDR1 and CDR2 are MDHEN and SYDVKM. The germline V and J ends were trimmed by 5 bases and 8 bases, with 16 bases remaining between them. The CDR3 DNA sequence: TGTGCCAGCAGTCTCGAGGCGGGGGGCGATTCACCCCTCCACTTT. Translated: CASSLEAGGDSPLHF.

This clonotype was detected only once. This sequence joins TRBV5-6 and TRBJ2-7; D is ambiguous. V dropped 4 bases and J dropped 7 bases, with 9 bases sitting between them. This CDR3 spans 11 amino acids. From germline, CDR1 is SGHDT and CDR2 YYEEEE. The CDR3 sequence: CASSILREQYF. For the CDR3, the DNA is TGTGCCAGCAGCATTCTCAGGGAGCAGTACTTC.

This clonotype appeared many times. This chain links TRBV6-1 with TRBJ2-1; D is ambiguous. V was pared by 0 bases and J by 4 bases, with 4 bases between. CDR3 size: 13 residues. Germline CDR1 and CDR2: MNHNS and SASEGT. CDR3 sequence: CASSEALYNEQFF. The CDR3 coding sequence is TGTGCCAGCAGTGAAGCGCTATACAATGAGCAGTTCTTC.

This clonotype was observed many times. The chain combines TRBV4-1 with TRBJ1-5; D remains ambiguous. Germline V gives CDR1 MGHRA, CDR2 YSYEKL. Trimming left V 0 bases short and J 1 base short, with 4 bases between. The CDR3 runs to 14 residues. The CDR3 spells CASSQDRSNQPQHF. The CDR3 DNA reads as TGCGCCAGCAGCCAAGATAGAAGCAATCAGCCCCAGCATTTT.

This clonotype was observed at least ten times. CDR3 nucleotide sequence: TGCAGTGCTAGAGAACTAGCGGGAGGAGCCGAGCAGTTCTTC. Protein product: CSARELAGGAEQFF. The chain joins TRBV20-1 to TRBJ2-1; 12 nucleotides line up with TRBD2. CDR1 is DFQATT and CDR2 is SNEGSKA in the germline V gene (reference sequence). Trimming at V came to 0 bases and at J to 10 bases, leaving 4 bases not matched to a gene. The CDR3 totals 14 residues.

This chain uses TRBV11-1 with TRBJ2-2; perhaps TRBD2 as D (5 bases). V was trimmed by 5 bases and J by 0 bases, leaving 16 bases between them. Germline values: CDR1 SGHAT, CDR2 FQDESV (reference sequence). CDR3 length equals 17 residues. The CDR3, as DNA: TGTGCCAGCAGCCCCTCATGGGCTAGCCCGAACACCGGGGAGCTGTTTTTT. Encoded protein: CASSPSWASPNTGELFF.

This clonotype was observed at least ten times. The rearrangement uses TRBV2 and TRBJ1-1; D unclear. V shed 4 bases and J shed 4 bases, with 10 bases lying between them. CDR1 is SNHLY, CDR2 FYNNEI, per germline. The CDR3 covers 13 residues. The CDR3 DNA sequence: TGTGCCAGCAGTGTTCCGAGGGTCACTGAAGCTTTCTTT. It specifies CASSVPRVTEAFF.

Many counts were recorded for this clonotype. The rearrangement links TRBV9 to TRBJ1-5; D remains ambiguous. In germline, CDR1 is SGDLS, CDR2 YYNGEE. The CDR3 totals 14 residues. V gave up 0 bases and J gave up 1 base, with 5 bases separating them. Here the CDR3 reads CASSVGGSNQPQHF. The CDR3 bases are TGTGCCAGCAGCGTAGGAGGGAGCAATCAGCCCCAGCATTTT. The full variable domain, in which reference TRBV9 and TRBJ1-5 provide the parts outside the CDR3, is DSGVTQTPKHLITATGQRVTLRCSPRSGDLSVYWYQQSLDQGLQFLIQYYNGEERAKGNILERFSAQQFPDLHSELNLSSLELGDSALYFCASSVGGSNQPQHFGDGTRLSIL.

This clonotype was found many times. The rearrangement joins TRBV19 to TRBJ1-5; a possible D gene is TRBD1 (6 bases). Germline loops: CDR1 LNHDA, CDR2 SQIVND (reference sequence). The CDR3 extends over 15 amino acids. V was clipped by 7 bases and J by 0 bases, with 13 bases between them. CDR3: CASNLGQYSNQPQHF. The CDR3 nucleotides are TGTGCCAGTAACCTAGGACAGTATAGCAATCAGCCCCAGCATTTT.

Concerning this clonotype: A read error is possible here, since a much larger clone lies one base away. The chain recombines TRBV7-9 with TRBJ2-1, with D unclear. The CDR3 is 14 amino acids. V lost 5 bases and J 6 bases, leaving 14 bases between the germline ends. Germline CDR1 SEHNR, CDR2 FQNEAQ (reference sequence). CDR3 nucleotides: TGTGCCAGCAGCGCATCCAGGCCGTGCAATGAGCAGTTCTTC. This sequence encodes CASSASRPCNEQFF.

Many counts were recorded for this clonotype. The genes are TRBV12-3 or TRBV12-4 and TRBJ2-5; 7 bases are a match to TRBD1. The CDR3 is 15 residues long. After removal of 5 bases from V and 0 bases from J, the junction contained 6 bases not matched to a gene. CDR3 in amino acids: CASSQETGNQETQYF. The DNA of the CDR3 is TGTGCCAGCAGTCAAGAGACAGGGAACCAAGAGACCCAGTACTTC.

Comments on this clonotype: This may be a read error, as it is one base from a much larger clone. This sequence joins TRBV4-1 and TRBJ2-1, with 8 nucleotides matching TRBD1. Germline CDR1 reads MGHRA; CDR2 reads YSYEKL. Unmatched junction bases numbered 10, after V lost 5 bases and J lost 10 bases. The CDR3 has 14 amino acids. CDR3 bases: TGCGCCAGCAGCTACGAGACAGGGGTTGGGGAGCAGTTCTTC. Translation: CASSYETGVGEQFF.